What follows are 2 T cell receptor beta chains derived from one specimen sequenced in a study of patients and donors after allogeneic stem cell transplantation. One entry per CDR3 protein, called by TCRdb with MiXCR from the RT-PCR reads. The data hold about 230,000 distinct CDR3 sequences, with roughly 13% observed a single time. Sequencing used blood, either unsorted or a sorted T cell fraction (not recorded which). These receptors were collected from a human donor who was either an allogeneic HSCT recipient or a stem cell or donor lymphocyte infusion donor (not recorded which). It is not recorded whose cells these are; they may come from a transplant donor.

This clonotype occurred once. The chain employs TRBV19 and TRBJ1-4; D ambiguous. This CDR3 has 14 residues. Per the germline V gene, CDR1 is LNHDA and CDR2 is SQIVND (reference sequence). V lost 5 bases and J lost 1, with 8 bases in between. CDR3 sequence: CASSLLLTNEKLFF. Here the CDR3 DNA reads TGTGCCAGTAGTCTCCTCTTAACTAATGAAAAACTGTTTTTT.

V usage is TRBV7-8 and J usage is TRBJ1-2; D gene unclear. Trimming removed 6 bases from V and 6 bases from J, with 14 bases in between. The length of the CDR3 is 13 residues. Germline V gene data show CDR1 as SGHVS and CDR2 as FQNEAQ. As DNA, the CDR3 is TGTGCCAGCAGACCATCCGGCCAAAATGGCTACACCTTC. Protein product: CASRPSGQNGYTF.